This record concerns one TCR beta chain sequence. These data originate in a study of cytomegalovirus exposure and HLA in healthy donors. J was trimmed by 0 bases and V by 6 bases; bases with no gene match: 7. There are 15 residues in the CDR3. The germline gives CDR1 MNHEY, CDR2 SMNVEV (reference sequence). The PCR used 60 Vbeta and 13 Jbeta primers. Assay: immunoSEQ multiplex PCR; the TCRdb copy retains only in-frame clones and omits some. The sample is made up of approximately 110,000 clones, and the top ten hold about 2% of it. This TCR derives from a man in his forties in good health and CMV-seronegative. The sequenced sample consisted of PBMCs. J is TRBJ2-7 and V is TRBV27; the match to TRBD2 covers 8 bases. The CDR3 sequence is CASSSASGYSYEQYF. The CDR3 bases are TGTGCCAGCAGCTCGGCTAGCGGGTACTCCTACGAGCAGTACTTC.